These T cell receptor beta chains were read from a single sample in a study of OX40 agonist ivuxolimab in advanced cancers. The method was immunoSEQ multiplex PCR; TCRdb's version includes in-frame clones alone and lacks a portion of them. The repertoire has roughly 81,000 clones, 80% to 90% of them found once; the top ten carry around 5.1%. This material consisted of CD4+ or CD8+ T cells sorted from blood, taken in a trial of the OX40 agonist ivuxolimab. The origin of the receptors is an adult with an advanced solid tumor such as melanoma, head and neck, liver or kidney cancer. CDR3s include the opening cysteine and the closing phenylalanine or tryptophan. The order of the fields is V gene, J gene, clone size, D gene, CDR3 DNA, CDR3 protein. The D gene is left open where the match is weak. Only some rows state a clone size, as once, few, many or a class for expanded clones.

TRBV19	TRBJ2-1	.	TRBD2	TGTGCCAGTAGTAGAGGACTAGTCTCCTACAATGAGCAGTTCTTC	CASSRGLVSYNEQFF
TRBV7-2	TRBJ1-2	.	.	TGTGCCAGCAGCTTATGGCCATCGGGATATGGCTACACCTTC	CASSLWPSGYGYTF
TRBV5-1	TRBJ2-7	.	.	TGCGCCAGCAGAGGCTCCTACGAGCAGTACTTC	CASRGSYEQYF
TRBV4-2	TRBJ2-1	.	.	TGTGCCAGCAGCCAAGTCGCGGGGTCGCCCTACAATGAGCAGTTCTTC	CASSQVAGSPYNEQFF
TRBV5-1	TRBJ1-1	.	TRBD1	TGCGCCAGCAGCTTGGATGGGGACAGACCGAACACTGAAGCTTTCTTT	CASSLDGDRPNTEAFF
TRBV7-9	TRBJ2-1	.	TRBD2	TGTGCCAGCAGCAGACGGGGACTAGCGGGAGGGGCCTCCTACAATGAGCAGTTCTTC	CASSRRGLAGGASYNEQFF
TRBV4-2	TRBJ2-7	.	.	TGTGCCAGCAGCCAAGAGGGGACTGCCGACTACTACGAGCAGTACTTC	CASSQEGTADYYEQYF
TRBV5-1	TRBJ1-1	.	.	TGCGCCAGCAGCGCGGGACTCTCGAACACTGAAGCTTTCTTT	CASSAGLSNTEAFF
TRBV9	TRBJ2-3	.	TRBD2	TGTGCCAGCAGCGTAGTGACTAGCGGGGGGTCCACAGATACGCAGTATTTT	CASSVVTSGGSTDTQYF
TRBV25-1	TRBJ2-1	.	TRBD2	TGTGCCAGCAGTGAATCGGGACTAGCAGCCAATGAGCAGTTCTTC	CASSESGLAANEQFF
TRBV9	TRBJ2-7	once	.	TGTGCCAGCAGCGTAGGGGGACTGACCTACGAGCAGTACTTC	CASSVGGLTYEQYF
TRBV21-1	TRBJ1-6	.	.	TGTGCCAGCAGCGAGGGGTCAACAGGGCGCGATTCACCCCTCCACTTT	CASSEGSTGRDSPLHF
TRBV4-1	TRBJ1-1	.	.	TGCGCCAGCAGCCAAGATCACGCACAGGGGAACACTGAAGCTTTCTTT	CASSQDHAQGNTEAFF
TRBV5-8	TRBJ2-4	.	TRBD1	TGTGCCAGCAGCGTATCAAGACAGGGGCTAGCCAAAAACATTCAGTACTTC	CASSVSRQGLAKNIQYF
TRBV15	TRBJ2-1	.	TRBD2	TGTGCCACCAGCAGAGAGTCTAGCGGGAGTGCGGATGAGCAGTTCTTC	CATSRESSGSADEQFF
TRBV7-2	TRBJ1-1	.	.	TGTGCCAGCAGCTTAAGGGGCCTTTCGGCAGGGCTAGACACTGAAGCTTTCTTT	CASSLRGLSAGLDTEAFF
TRBV12-5	TRBJ1-5	.	.	TGTGCTAGTGGTTTCCGGGACACTATCAATCAGCCCCAGCATTTT	CASGFRDTINQPQHF
TRBV7-9	TRBJ1-1	.	.	TGTGCCAGCAGCTCCGTTGGGGGGAGCACTGAAGCTTTCTTT	CASSSVGGSTEAFF
TRBV9	TRBJ2-5	.	TRBD2	TGTGCCCTCCTTCGGCGGGAGGGCCTGGAGACCCAGTACTTC	CALLRREGLETQYF
TRBV11-2	TRBJ2-3	.	TRBD2	TGTGCCAGCAGTTATGGACTAGCGGAGCTAGGCGATACGCAGTATTTT	CASSYGLAELGDTQYF
TRBV19	TRBJ1-2	.	TRBD1	TGTGCCAGTAGTATCAGGGGGCAAAACTATGGCTACACCTTC	CASSIRGQNYGYTF
TRBV6-6	TRBJ2-3	.	.	TGTGCCAGCAGTTACTCCAGGGGATCAGATACGCAGTATTTT	CASSYSRGSDTQYF
TRBV5-1	TRBJ2-7	.	TRBD2	TGCGCCAGCAGCTTGGGGCTAGCGGGAGGGCCCTCCTACGAGCAGTACTTC	CASSLGLAGGPSYEQYF
TRBV7-2	TRBJ2-1	.	.	TGTGCCAGCAGCTTAGGAGTCGGGACGGGTACTAATGAGCAGTTCTTC	CASSLGVGTGTNEQFF
TRBV10-1	TRBJ1-1	.	.	TGCGCCAGCAGCCGGGCTGTGAACACTGAAGCTTTCTTT	CASSRAVNTEAFF
TRBV18	TRBJ1-2	.	.	TGTGCCAGCTCCGGCCCTCAGAGGGGCTACACCTTC	CASSGPQRGYTF
TRBV5-1	TRBJ1-4	.	TRBD1	TGCGCCAGCAGGTGGGACAGGGTGAATGAAAAACTGTTTTTT	CASRWDRVNEKLFF
TRBV4-1	TRBJ2-7	.	.	TGCGCCAGCAGCCAAGTGCTAGGCGGTCCCCAGGAGCAGTACTTC	CASSQVLGGPQEQYF
TRBV25-1	TRBJ1-2	.	.	TGTGCCAGCAGTGACAGTCGCATAATTTATGGCTACACCTTC	CASSDSRIIYGYTF
TRBV9	TRBJ1-1	once	.	TGTGCCAGCAGTAGGGGGGTACTGAACACTGAAGCTTTCTTT	CASSRGVLNTEAFF
TRBV7-9	TRBJ1-4	.	.	TGTGCCAGCAGCTTAGTGGGGACGGCTAATGAAAAACTGTTTTTT	CASSLVGTANEKLFF
TRBV7-6	TRBJ2-3	.	TRBD2	TGTGCCAGCAGCTTATGGATAGCGGGGGGGAGCACAGATACGCAGTATTTT	CASSLWIAGGSTDTQYF
TRBV4-2	TRBJ1-5	.	.	TGTGCCAGCAGCCAAGGAAGCGGGGCCAATCAGCCCCAGCATTTT	CASSQGSGANQPQHF
TRBV7-8	TRBJ2-4	once	.	TGTGCCAGCAGCTCAGGACAAAACATTCAGTACTTC	CASSSGQNIQYF
TRBV6-5	TRBJ1-2	.	.	TGTGCCAGCAGTTACTCCGACGGACGCTATGGCTACACCTTC	CASSYSDGRYGYTF
TRBV4-1	TRBJ2-3	.	.	TGCGCCAGCAGCCACCCGGGCCCCGAAGATACGCAGTATTTT	CASSHPGPEDTQYF
TRBV29-1	TRBJ2-7	once	.	TGCAGCGTTGACTTAGGGCCCTACGAGCAGTACTTC	CSVDLGPYEQYF
TRBV6-5	TRBJ2-6	.	.	TGTGCCAGCACGGGAAGAGAGACTGGGGCCAACGTCCTGACTTTC	CASTGRETGANVLTF
TRBV7-9	TRBJ1-2	.	.	TGTGCCAGCAGCTTAGAAGGTCAGGCTTATGGCTACACCTTC	CASSLEGQAYGYTF
TRBV7-7	TRBJ2-6	.	TRBD2	TGTGCCAGCAGCCCGGGGGGGGGTGGGGCCAACGTCCTGACTTTC	CASSPGGGGANVLTF